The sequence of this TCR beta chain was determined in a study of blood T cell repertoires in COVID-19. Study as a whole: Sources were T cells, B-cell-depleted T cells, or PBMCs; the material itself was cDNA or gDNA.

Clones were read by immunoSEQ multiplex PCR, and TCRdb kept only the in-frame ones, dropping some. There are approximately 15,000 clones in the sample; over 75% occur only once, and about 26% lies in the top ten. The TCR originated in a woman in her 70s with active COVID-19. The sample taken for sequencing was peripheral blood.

The CDR3 coding sequence is TGTGCCAGCAGCCAAGGCCTCCGGGGCTATGGCTACACCTTC. Translation: CASSQGLRGYGYTF. V gene TRBV14 combines with J gene TRBJ1-2; the D is unclear. Trimming removed 1 base from V and 4 bases from J, with 10 bases in between. Germline CDR1 reads SGHDN; CDR2 reads FVKESK. This CDR3 has 14 amino acids.